Below are 30 T cell receptor beta chains sequenced from a single sample in a study of technical replicates of blood from a few donors. Using immunoSEQ multiplex PCR, the repertoire was profiled, and TCRdb retains in-frame clones only, with some absent. The data contain roughly 14,000 clones, about 87% of them singletons. Sequencing was carried out using PBMCs. The receptors derive from a human donor in good health.

The genes are TRBV19 and TRBJ1-2; D ambiguous. CDR3 length equals 14 residues. V was cut by 4 bases and J by 2 bases, with 11 bases left in between. The germline CDR1 and CDR2 sequences are LNHDA and SQIVND (reference sequence). The CDR3 nucleotides are TGTGCCAGTAGTAAAGGCGGACTGAACTATGGCTACACCTTC. Protein: CASSKGGLNYGYTF.

The chain recombines TRBV30 with TRBJ1-2, with 9 positions matching TRBD1. The CDR3 sequence is 15 residues long. Per the germline V gene, CDR1 is GTSNPN and CDR2 is SVGIG (reference sequence). V trimming: 4 bases; J trimming: 5 bases; junction bases outside the gene matches: 11. CDR3 sequence (DNA): TGTGCCTGGACCCAGAAGACAGGGGGATCATATGGCTACACCTTC. Encoded protein: CAWTQKTGGSYGYTF.

The CDR3 DNA sequence: TGCGCCAGCAGCTCCACCCAAGGCGGGGCCATTCAGTACTTC. Its translation is CASSSTQGGAIQYF. The rearrangement joins TRBV5-1 to TRBJ2-4, with D perhaps TRBD2 (6 bases). V was cut by 3 bases and J by 9 bases, with 16 bases left in between. The CDR3 spans 14 residues. Germline V lookup: CDR1 SGHRS, CDR2 YFSETQ. Variable domain in full (rest from reference TRBV5-1 and TRBJ2-4): KAGVTQTPRYLIKTRGQQVTLSCSPISGHRSVSWYQQTPGQGLQFLFEYFSETQRNKGNFPGRFSGRQFSNSRSEMNVSTLELGDSALYLCASSSTQGGAIQYFGAGTRLSVL.

This clone was counted once. The rearrangement joins TRBV15 to TRBJ2-3; 13 positions agree with TRBD2. V shed 3 bases and J 2 bases; nucleotides not matched to a gene: 2. The V gene's germline CDR1 is LNHNV and CDR2 YYDKDF (reference sequence). This CDR3 has 16 residues. CDR3 coding DNA: TGTGCCACCAGCAGGGGGACTAGCGGGACCACAGATACGCAGTATTTT. Encoded protein: CATSRGTSGTTDTQYF. Using reference TRBV15 and TRBJ2-3 for the parts outside the CDR3, the full variable domain is DAMVIQNPRYQVTQFGKPVTLSCSQTLNHNVMYWYQQKSSQAPKLLFHYYDKDFNNEADTPDNFQSRRPNTSFCFLDIRSPGLGDTAMYLCATSRGTSGTTDTQYFGPGTRLTVL.

This clone appeared a few times. The V and J genes are TRBV2 and TRBJ1-1, with D unclear. Germline V gives CDR1 SNHLY, CDR2 FYNNEI. Trimming took off 3 bases at V and 0 bases at J, with 8 bases between the two ends. The CDR3 has 14 residues. The CDR3 sequence is CASSEAVMNTEAFF. The CDR3 DNA reads TGTGCCAGCAGTGAGGCAGTTATGAACACTGAAGCTTTCTTT.

V usage is TRBV7-9 and J usage is TRBJ1-2; D unclear. The V end lost 0 bases, the J end lost 6 bases, and 8 bases lay between the germline ends. The CDR3 covers 13 residues. Per the germline V gene, CDR1 is SEHNR and CDR2 is FQNEAQ (reference sequence). CDR3 DNA: TGTGCCAGCAGCTTAGCGCGGCTCGATGGCTACACCTTC. This encodes CASSLARLDGYTF. The complete variable domain, with remaining parts taken from reference TRBV7-9 and TRBJ1-2, reads DTGVSQNPRHKITKRGQNVTFRCDPISEHNRLYWYRQTLGQGPEFLTYFQNEAQLEKSRLLSDRFSAERPKGSFSTLEIQRTEQGDSAMYLCASSLARLDGYTFGSGTRLTVV.

Only one count was recorded for this clone. This chain joins TRBV29-1 and TRBJ1-1; D possibly corresponds to TRBD1 (5 bases). The CDR3 has 13 residues. The V gene lost 7 bases and the J gene lost 1 base, with 13 bases spanning the gap. CDR1 is SQVTM, CDR2 ANQGSEA, per germline. DNA for the CDR3: TGCAGCGCCCGCCCGGGGGGGAACACTGAAGCTTTCTTT. The encoded protein is CSARPGGNTEAFF. Full variable domain (remainder filled in from reference TRBV29-1 and TRBJ1-1): SAVISQKPSRDICQRGTSLTIQCQVDSQVTMMFWYRQQPGQSLTLIATANQGSEATYESGFVIDKFPISRPNLTFSTLTVSNMSPEDSSIYLCSARPGGNTEAFFGQGTRLTVV.

This sequence joins TRBV7-6 and TRBJ2-1; 14 bases map to TRBD2. V shed 8 bases, J shed 7 bases, and the junction held 1 base outside the gene matches. This CDR3 region has 13 residues. Per germline, CDR1 SGHVS and CDR2 FNYEAQ. CDR3 sequence (DNA): TGTGCCAGCGGGACTAGCGGGGGTAATGAGCAGTTCTTC. Translated: CASGTSGGNEQFF.

This clone was detected only a few times. The chain combines TRBV10-3 with TRBJ2-7; 7 bases map to TRBD1. J gave up 2 bases and V 6 bases, and 4 bases lay outside the gene matches. CDR1 and CDR2 (germline): ENHRY, SYGVKD. This CDR3 comprises 13 residues. The CDR3 region has the DNA TGTGCCATCAGCGGGACAGAGACCTACGAGCAGTACTTC. Translating gives CAISGTETYEQYF.

This chain uses TRBV28 with TRBJ2-4; D remains ambiguous. The germline V gene has CDR1 MDHEN and CDR2 SYDVKM. V was clipped by 8 bases and J by 0 bases, with 14 bases between them. CDR3 size: 15 residues. CDR3 nucleotides: TGTGCCAGCGCCCCTACGCTAAAAGCCAAAAACATTCAGTACTTC. It specifies CASAPTLKAKNIQYF.

As DNA, the CDR3 is TGTGCCAGCAGTTCAGGCTATGGCTACACCTTC. Protein product: CASSSGYGYTF. The chain couples TRBV6-4 to TRBJ1-2, with D uncertain. Germline loops: CDR1 MRHNA, CDR2 SNTAGT. V shed 5 bases and J shed 4 bases, with 5 bases lying between them. This CDR3 region has 11 residues.

This clone was found once. The chain couples TRBV6-6 to TRBJ2-6; D is uncertain. Germline V gene data show CDR1 as MNHNY and CDR2 as SVGAGI (reference sequence). The CDR3 covers 16 residues. V was trimmed by 7 bases and J by 0 bases, leaving 13 bases between them. CDR3 protein: CASTPPGNSGANVLTF. DNA for the CDR3: TGTGCCAGCACCCCGCCAGGCAACTCTGGGGCCAACGTCCTGACTTTC.

The chain has TRBV9 and TRBJ2-1; 15 bases are a match to TRBD2. This CDR3 has 16 amino acids. The J segment lost 8 bases and the V segment lost 4 bases, leaving 7 bases of the junction unmatched. CDR1 SGDLS and CDR2 YYNGEE come from the germline V gene. The CDR3 bases are TGTGCCAGCAGCAGGACTAGCGGGAGGGCCCACGATGAGCAGTTCTTC. Translating it yields CASSRTSGRAHDEQFF.

The V call is TRBV9, the J call TRBJ1-1; 8 bases are a match to TRBD1. The CDR3 has 14 residues. V trimming: 4 bases; J trimming: 2 bases; junction bases outside the gene matches: 4. Germline loops: CDR1 SGDLS, CDR2 YYNGEE. The CDR3 nucleotides are TGTGCCAGCAGCCCGTCAGGGGGCAACACTGAAGCTTTCTTT. Its protein is CASSPSGGNTEAFF. The whole variable domain, remainder taken from reference TRBV9 and TRBJ1-1, is DSGVTQTPKHLITATGQRVTLRCSPRSGDLSVYWYQQSLDQGLQFLIQYYNGEERAKGNILERFSAQQFPDLHSELNLSSLELGDSALYFCASSPSGGNTEAFFGQGTRLTVV.

V usage is TRBV7-6 and J usage is TRBJ1-3; possibly TRBD1 for D (5 bases). Trimming took off 5 bases at V and 4 bases at J, with 9 bases between the two ends. This CDR3 spans 13 amino acids. The germline V gene encodes CDR1 SGHVS and CDR2 FNYEAQ. CDR3 nucleotides: TGTGCCAGCAGCATGACAGTCGGAAACACCATATATTTT. It codes for CASSMTVGNTIYF. Full variable domain (rest looked up from reference TRBV7-6 and TRBJ1-3): GAGVSQSPRYKVTKRGQDVALRCDPISGHVSLYWYRQALGQGPEFLTYFNYEAQQDKSGLPNDRFSAERPEGSISTLTIQRTEQRDSAMYRCASSMTVGNTIYFGEGSWLTVV.

V usage is TRBV4-2 and J usage is TRBJ2-6, with D perhaps TRBD2 (6 bases). V lost 0 bases and J 1 base, leaving 16 bases between the germline ends. The germline V gene has CDR1 LGHNA and CDR2 YNFKEQ. There are 19 residues in the CDR3. CDR3 DNA sequence: TGTGCCAGCAGCCAAGATAGCGGAAGCGGGTTTTCTGGGGCCAACGTCCTGACTTTC. Protein: CASSQDSGSGFSGANVLTF.

This chain connects TRBV19 to TRBJ1-4; weak D call: TRBD1 (6 bases). Germline-derived CDR1 and CDR2 are LNHDA and SQIVND (reference sequence). V was cut by 8 bases and J by 0 bases, with 7 bases left in between. This CDR3 has 13 amino acids. CDR3 nucleotides: TGTGCCAGTCGGACAGCAACTAATGAAAAACTGTTTTTT. Protein product: CASRTATNEKLFF.

This chain links TRBV6-4 with TRBJ1-5; no reliable D call. The length of the CDR3 is 13 residues. Germline lookup yields CDR1 MRHNA and CDR2 SNTAGT. The V gene lost 4 bases and the J gene lost 6 bases, with 10 bases spanning the gap. This CDR3 reads CASSVTVGQPQHF. CDR3 bases: TGTGCCAGCAGTGTGACTGTGGGTCAGCCCCAGCATTTT.

This clone was counted once. The chain employs TRBV5-1 and TRBJ2-7; tentatively, D is TRBD1 (6 bases). Germline lookup yields CDR1 SGHRS and CDR2 YFSETQ. Trimming took off 1 base at V and 5 bases at J, with 7 bases between the two ends. CDR3 size: 12 residues. CDR3 amino acids: CASSLPGDEQYF. The CDR3 DNA follows: TGCGCCAGCAGCTTGCCAGGGGACGAGCAGTACTTC.

This chain joins TRBV15 and TRBJ1-1; perhaps TRBD1 as D (5 bases). V shed 1 base and J shed 5 bases, with 11 bases lying between them. The V gene's germline CDR1 is LNHNV and CDR2 YYDKDF (reference sequence). This CDR3 has 14 amino acids. CDR3 sequence: CATSRGGAGTEAFF. The CDR3 DNA reads TGTGCCACCAGCAGAGGGGGCGCGGGGACTGAAGCTTTCTTT.

The gene calls are TRBV18 and TRBJ1-1; D not resolved. CDR1 and CDR2 (germline): KGHSH, LQKENI. The CDR3 is made up of 17 amino acids. Trimming pared 1 base from V and 0 bases from J, leaving 15 bases between. CDR3 nucleotides: TGTGCCAGCTCACCACTCGGTCTCACCTTAATGAACACTGAAGCTTTCTTT. Translating it yields CASSPLGLTLMNTEAFF.

This clone was counted once. The chain employs TRBV29-1 and TRBJ2-5; D possibly corresponds to TRBD1 (6 bases). The V gene's germline CDR1 is SQVTM and CDR2 ANQGSEA. Between the trimmed V and J ends, which lost 6 bases and 5 bases, there was a span of 16 bases. The CDR3 totals 13 residues. Written as DNA, the CDR3 is TGCAGCGTCCAACAGGGAACTAGGGAGACCCAGTACTTC. Its translation: CSVQQGTRETQYF.

The rearrangement links TRBV30 to TRBJ2-4, with 9 nucleotides matching TRBD1. The J segment lost 0 bases and the V segment lost 4 bases, leaving 10 bases of the junction unmatched. Germline loops: CDR1 GTSNPN, CDR2 SVGIG (reference sequence). This CDR3 has 17 residues. The CDR3 loop is CAWIPGWGQGAKNIQYF. The CDR3 region has the DNA TGTGCCTGGATACCGGGTTGGGGACAGGGAGCCAAAAACATTCAGTACTTC.

V and J are TRBV7-9 and TRBJ1-6; no definite D call. CDR1 is SEHNR and CDR2 is FQNEAQ in the germline V gene (reference sequence). CDR3 size: 14 residues. V was cut by 3 bases and J by 8 bases, with 11 bases left in between. The CDR3 DNA is TGTGCCAGCAGCTTGGGCGCCCGGTATTCACCCCTCCACTTT. It specifies CASSLGARYSPLHF.

This clone has a handful of counts. This chain uses TRBV28 with TRBJ2-7; 9 nucleotides agree with TRBD2. V lost 4 bases to trimming and J lost 2 bases; unmatched junction nucleotides: 12. Germline V gene sequence: CDR1 MDHEN, CDR2 SYDVKM. The CDR3 runs to 17 residues. The CDR3 DNA reads as TGTGCCAGCAGTTCCCCCTTACTAGCGGGTCCAACCTACGAGCAGTACTTC. Translation gives CASSSPLLAGPTYEQYF.

This clone occurred once. The V gene is TRBV5-1, the J gene TRBJ2-1; 9 nucleotides align to TRBD1. CDR1 and CDR2 (germline): SGHRS, YFSETQ. J gave up 8 bases and V 6 bases, and 12 bases lay outside the gene matches. The CDR3 runs 15 residues. CDR3: CASKGQGLGVDEQFF. CDR3 coding DNA: TGCGCCAGCAAGGGACAGGGTTTGGGCGTCGATGAGCAGTTCTTC.

This chain connects TRBV10-1 to TRBJ2-1; D not resolved. Germline CDR1 is WNHNN and CDR2 is SYGVQD (reference sequence). Trimming removed 8 bases from V and 4 bases from J, with 15 bases in between. The CDR3 covers 14 residues. The CDR3 DNA reads as TGCGCCAGCGGCCGCTCGATGGTTTACAATGAGCAGTTCTTC. Translating it yields CASGRSMVYNEQFF.

This chain uses TRBV6-1 with TRBJ1-2; the D is unclear. This CDR3 is built from 15 residues. CDR1 is MNHNS and CDR2 is SASEGT in the germline V gene. The germline V and J ends were trimmed by 2 bases and 4 bases, with 14 bases remaining between them. CDR3 nucleotides: TGTGCCAGCAGTGAAACAGCGGGGATTTCCTATGGCTACACCTTC. Translated: CASSETAGISYGYTF.

This chain connects TRBV19 to TRBJ1-5, with 8 bases lining up with TRBD1. Unmatched junction bases numbered 5, after V lost 6 bases and J lost 1 base. The CDR3 is 15 amino acids. Germline loops: CDR1 LNHDA, CDR2 SQIVND (reference sequence). The CDR3 DNA reads TGTGCCAGTAGCTCGACAGGGGCCAGCAATCAGCCCCAGCATTTT. This translates into CASSSTGASNQPQHF.

The rearrangement links TRBV2 to TRBJ2-2, with TRBD2 matching 11 bases. The CDR3 spans 15 residues. Germline CDR1 reads SNHLY; CDR2 reads FYNNEI. V shed 8 bases, J shed 8 bases, and the junction held 10 bases outside the gene matches. CDR3 protein: CASATSGSSVGELFF. Written as DNA, the CDR3 is TGTGCCAGCGCCACTAGCGGGAGTAGTGTGGGGGAGCTGTTTTTT.